A selection of T cell receptor beta chains follows, all from one sample in a study of Ad26.COV2.S vaccination and SARS-CoV-2 variants. Libraries were prepared by immunoSEQ multiplex PCR; TCRdb keeps only in-frame clonotypes and omits some of them. The repertoire holds 75,000 to 100,000 clones, 82% seen once, with around a sixth in the top ten. This material consisted of peripheral blood, taken after recovery from COVID-19. These receptors were obtained from a human donor who had recovered from COVID-19. Each CDR3 is given with its conserved first and last residue. The order of the fields is clone size, J gene, V gene, D gene, CDR3 DNA, CDR3 protein. The D gene is left open where the match is weak. The size field is filled for only some rows; it gives once, few, many or a size class.

abundance: once
j_gene: TRBJ2-1
v_gene: TRBV12-3/TRBV12-4
d_gene: .
CDR3nt: TGTGCCAGCAGTTTTAGAGGGCCCTGGTTCTTC
CDR3aa: CASSFRGPWFF

abundance: once
j_gene: TRBJ2-1
v_gene: TRBV11-2
d_gene: .
CDR3nt: TGTGCCAGCAGCTTCCCGATGGGTCCCCCGTTCTTC
CDR3aa: CASSFPMGPPFF

abundance: .
j_gene: TRBJ2-7
v_gene: TRBV28
d_gene: TRBD2
CDR3nt: TGTGCCAGCAGTTTTCAAGCGGGAGGTCCCCCTTACTACGAGCAGTACTTC
CDR3aa: CASSFQAGGPPYYEQYF

abundance: once
j_gene: TRBJ1-1
v_gene: TRBV18
d_gene: .
CDR3nt: TGTGCCAGCTCACAGAATGAAGCTTTCTTT
CDR3aa: CASSQNEAFF

abundance: once
j_gene: TRBJ1-2
v_gene: TRBV5-4
d_gene: TRBD1
CDR3nt: TGTGCCAGCAGCTACGGGACAGCGTCTAACTATGGCTACACCTTC
CDR3aa: CASSYGTASNYGYTF

abundance: .
j_gene: TRBJ2-3
v_gene: TRBV7-3
d_gene: TRBD2
CDR3nt: TGTGCCAGCAGCCCGCGTCCGGGGGGTAGCGGAGCTGATACGCAGTATTTT
CDR3aa: CASSPRPGGSGADTQYF

abundance: .
j_gene: TRBJ1-1
v_gene: TRBV6-5
d_gene: .
CDR3nt: TGTGCCAGCAGTTACGAACAAGGAAACACTGAAGCTTTCTTT
CDR3aa: CASSYEQGNTEAFF

abundance: .
j_gene: TRBJ2-1
v_gene: TRBV18
d_gene: TRBD2
CDR3nt: TGTGCCAGCTCACTCGGACTAGCGGGGGCCAACAATGAGCAGTTCTTC
CDR3aa: CASSLGLAGANNEQFF

abundance: .
j_gene: TRBJ1-2
v_gene: TRBV12-3/TRBV12-4
d_gene: .
CDR3nt: TGTGCCAGCAGCGGACACGGGTTTGGGGGCTACACCTTC
CDR3aa: CASSGHGFGGYTF

abundance: .
j_gene: TRBJ2-7
v_gene: TRBV24-1
d_gene: .
CDR3nt: TGTGCCACCAGCGCTGGGACAGCCGGGACTATTTACGAGCAGTACTTC
CDR3aa: CATSAGTAGTIYEQYF

abundance: .
j_gene: TRBJ2-3
v_gene: TRBV28
d_gene: .
CDR3nt: TGTGCCAGCAGTTTATCAGGGTTCTCAGATACGCAGTATTTT
CDR3aa: CASSLSGFSDTQYF

abundance: .
j_gene: TRBJ1-3
v_gene: TRBV27
d_gene: .
CDR3nt: TGTGCCAGCAGTCTGGGGTTCTCTGGAAACACCATATATTTT
CDR3aa: CASSLGFSGNTIYF

abundance: .
j_gene: TRBJ2-3
v_gene: TRBV28
d_gene: .
CDR3nt: TGTGCCAGCAGTTTAGGGCAAGATACGCAGTATTTT
CDR3aa: CASSLGQDTQYF

abundance: .
j_gene: TRBJ2-2
v_gene: TRBV19
d_gene: .
CDR3nt: TGTGCCAGTAGTACCGACGGGAGATATACCGGGGAGCTGTTTTTT
CDR3aa: CASSTDGRYTGELFF

abundance: .
j_gene: TRBJ1-2
v_gene: TRBV2
d_gene: .
CDR3nt: TGTGCCAGCAGTGAGGAAGCTCTTACTAACTATGGCTACACCTTC
CDR3aa: CASSEEALTNYGYTF

abundance: .
j_gene: TRBJ2-3
v_gene: TRBV19
d_gene: TRBD2
CDR3nt: TGTGCCAGTAGTCCCTCCTATGCGGGAGGGCCGCCCCAACGACTTACAGATACGCAGTATTTT
CDR3aa: CASSPSYAGGPPQRLTDTQYF

abundance: .
j_gene: TRBJ2-1
v_gene: TRBV11-3
d_gene: .
CDR3nt: TGTGCCAGCAGCTTCGGGTCAGCCTCCTACAATGAGCAGTTCTTC
CDR3aa: CASSFGSASYNEQFF

abundance: once
j_gene: TRBJ2-1
v_gene: TRBV28
d_gene: .
CDR3nt: TGTGCCAGCAGTGCAAGACCGGGACTGATACTTTTATACAATGAGCAGTTCTTC
CDR3aa: CASSARPGLILLYNEQFF

abundance: .
j_gene: TRBJ2-7
v_gene: TRBV28
d_gene: TRBD2
CDR3nt: TGTGCCACCGGGACTAGCAGAGGCTACGAGCAGTACTTC
CDR3aa: CATGTSRGYEQYF

abundance: .
j_gene: TRBJ2-7
v_gene: TRBV4-1
d_gene: .
CDR3nt: TGCGCCAGCAGCCACGCAATTGTTGGGGCGCTAGACGAGCAGTACTTC
CDR3aa: CASSHAIVGALDEQYF

abundance: .
j_gene: TRBJ1-4
v_gene: TRBV5-5
d_gene: .
CDR3nt: TGTGCCAGCAGCTACTCTTGGTATGAGGATGAAAAACTGTTTTTT
CDR3aa: CASSYSWYEDEKLFF

abundance: .
j_gene: TRBJ1-2
v_gene: TRBV28
d_gene: .
CDR3nt: TGTGCCAGCAGGGGCCGGGCCTTGCCCAACTATGGCTACACCTTC
CDR3aa: CASRGRALPNYGYTF